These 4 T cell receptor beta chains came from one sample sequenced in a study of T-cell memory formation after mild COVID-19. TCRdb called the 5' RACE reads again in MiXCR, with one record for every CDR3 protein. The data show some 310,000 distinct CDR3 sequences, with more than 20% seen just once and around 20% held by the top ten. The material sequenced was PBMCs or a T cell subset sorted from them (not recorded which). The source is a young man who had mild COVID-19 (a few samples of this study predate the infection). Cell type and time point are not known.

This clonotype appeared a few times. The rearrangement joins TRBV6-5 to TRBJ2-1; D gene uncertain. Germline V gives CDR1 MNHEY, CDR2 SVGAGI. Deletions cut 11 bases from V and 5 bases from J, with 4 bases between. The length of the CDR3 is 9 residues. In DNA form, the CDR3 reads TGTGCCCGCCACAATGAGCAGTTCTTC. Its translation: CARHNEQFF.

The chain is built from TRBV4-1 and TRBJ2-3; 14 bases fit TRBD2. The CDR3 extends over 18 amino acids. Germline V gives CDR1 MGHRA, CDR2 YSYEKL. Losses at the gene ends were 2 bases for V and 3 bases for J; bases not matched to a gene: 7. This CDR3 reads CASSQSKTSGGVTDTQYF. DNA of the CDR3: TGCGCCAGCAGCCAATCGAAGACTAGCGGGGGGGTTACAGATACGCAGTATTTT.

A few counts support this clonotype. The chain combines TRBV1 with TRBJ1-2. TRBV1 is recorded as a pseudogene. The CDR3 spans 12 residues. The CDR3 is CTSSQVGAGYTF. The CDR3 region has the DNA TGCACCAGCAGCCAAGTTGGTGCGGGCTACACCTTC.

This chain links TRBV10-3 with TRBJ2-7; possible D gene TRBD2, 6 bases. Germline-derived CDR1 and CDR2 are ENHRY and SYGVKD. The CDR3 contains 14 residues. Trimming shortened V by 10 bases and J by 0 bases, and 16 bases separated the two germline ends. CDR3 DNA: TGTGCCACCCAGGCGGCCGGGAGCTCCTACGAGCAGTACGTC. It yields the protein CATQAAGSSYEQYV.